This entry describes one TCR beta chain. Its recognized antigen is unknown. It has no much larger one-base neighbor in the sample; base qualities were not kept. This sample stems from a study of chemoradiotherapy in HPV16-positive cancers (dated by TCRdb to between 2021 and 2022). In the study overall: Candidate HPV-specific T-cell clones and common TCR motifs were defined through functional T-cell assays on cells from a couple of HPV16-positive patients. Whether T-cell immunity against the HPV oncoproteins E6 and E7 changes during chemoradiotherapy and whether survival is affected by this immunity were examined in the study. Next, the candidate HPV-specific TCRs and motifs were followed in TCR repertoires from over 85 patients with HPV-related cancers. General study outcomes and caveats: In HPV16-positive patients, expansion of HPV-responsive T cells during chemoradiotherapy was found to be associated with improved recurrence-free survival. Expansion of candidate HPV-specific clones and E7-related TCR motifs was observed in the tumor microenvironment during treatment, whereas no such expansion was observed for non-HPV-specific T cells. The survival association was reported for HPV16-positive patients, and the functional definition of HPV-specific T cells was derived from only a couple of HPV16-positive patients.

Repertoires were sampled repeatedly over the course of chemoradiotherapy, so clonal expansion could be followed in the tumor microenvironment. The library was produced with the immunoSEQ multiplex PCR assay. Drawn from immuneACCESS, this table holds only the in-frame rearrangements with V and J called that TCRdb kept. Clones are partly lost; checked studies trace under half to an unresolved V gene and leave the rest unexplained. This sample comprises 30,000 to 35,000 clones, 89% of them detected only once. The biggest ten clones account for about 3.1% of the sample. V and J are truncated by 5 bases and 2 bases respectively, leaving an intervening sequence of 13 bases. CDR1 and CDR2 are read off the germline V gene as SGHTA and FQGNSA. The CDR3 goes from the cysteine to the phenylalanine over 14 residues. Only CDR3 DNA remains: 42 bases, in frame from the first base.

The chain is encoded by TRBV7-2 joined to TRBJ2-7; the D segment cannot be called with confidence. The clonotype was recovered from a human donor with HPV-associated anogenital cancer. This specimen consisted of blood, obtained from a patient who underwent chemoradiotherapy. This receptor has the CDR3 CASSPPGRTYEQYF. At the DNA level, the sequence is TGTGCCAGCAGCCCCCCGGGCAGGACCTACGAGCAGTACTTC. Outside the CDR3, residues come from the reference TRBV7-2 and TRBJ2-7 proteins, so the full variable domain is: GAGVSQSPSNKVTEKGKDVELRCDPISGHTALYWYRQSLGQGLEFLIYFQGNSAPDKSGLPSDRFSAERTGGSVSTLTIQRTQQEDSAVYLCASSPPGRTYEQYFGPGTRLTVT.